This is a list of T cell receptor beta chains from one sample in a study of blood T cell repertoires in COVID-19. Produced via immunoSEQ multiplex PCR; TCRdb's table is partial and in-frame only. The table records 25,000 to 30,000 clones, roughly 87% of them present only once. The sample was peripheral blood. These TCRs come from a human donor in a cohort sampled during active COVID-19. Each CDR3 is given with its conserved first and last residue. The D gene is left open where the match is weak. Only part of the rows carry a size: once, few, many, or a class if the clone is expanded.

CDR3 DNA: TGTGCCAGCAGCGTAAGGGGGGGGCGTCAAGAGACCCAGTACTTC; CDR3 protein: CASSVRGGRQETQYF; V gene: TRBV9; clone size: once; J gene: TRBJ2-5; D gene: NA
CDR3 DNA: TGCGCCAGCAACCGACAGGGGGCGGTGACTCTCTTT; CDR3 protein: CASNRQGAVTLF; V gene: TRBV5-1; clone size: NA; J gene: TRBJ1-1; D gene: TRBD1
CDR3 DNA: TGCGCCAGCAGCCGTTCGGGGGACTCTGGAAACACCATATATTTT; CDR3 protein: CASSRSGDSGNTIYF; V gene: TRBV5-1; clone size: NA; J gene: TRBJ1-3; D gene: NA
CDR3 DNA: TGTGCCAGCTCCGCGCTAGGACTACGAGAGACCCAGTACTTC; CDR3 protein: CASSALGLRETQYF; V gene: TRBV18; clone size: NA; J gene: TRBJ2-5; D gene: NA
CDR3 DNA: TGTGCCAGCAGTGATCCGGGGACAGGGCGCCACGAGCAGTACTTC; CDR3 protein: CASSDPGTGRHEQYF; V gene: TRBV25-1; clone size: NA; J gene: TRBJ2-7; D gene: TRBD1
CDR3 DNA: TGTGCCAGTGCATACAGCCCAGGAACTTCCTACGAGCAGTACTTC; CDR3 protein: CASAYSPGTSYEQYF; V gene: TRBV11-1; clone size: NA; J gene: TRBJ2-7; D gene: NA
CDR3 DNA: TGTGCCAGCAGCCAAAGCATGGATGAAAAACTGTTTTTT; CDR3 protein: CASSQSMDEKLFF; V gene: TRBV7-9; clone size: NA; J gene: TRBJ1-4; D gene: NA
CDR3 DNA: TGTGCCAGTAGTACCGGGGACAGGGTGAGCGAGCAGTACTTC; CDR3 protein: CASSTGDRVSEQYF; V gene: TRBV19; clone size: NA; J gene: TRBJ2-7; D gene: TRBD1
CDR3 DNA: TGTGCCAGCAGCCCCCCTCGACAGGGAGGCGGCTACACCTTC; CDR3 protein: CASSPPRQGGGYTF; V gene: TRBV3-1/TRBV3-2; clone size: NA; J gene: TRBJ1-2; D gene: TRBD1
CDR3 DNA: TGTGCCAGCAGCCTAGCGGGGGTAACAGATACGCAGTATTTT; CDR3 protein: CASSLAGVTDTQYF; V gene: TRBV7-3; clone size: NA; J gene: TRBJ2-3; D gene: TRBD2
CDR3 DNA: TGTGCCAGCAACCCTGCGGGGGGGAACACTGAAGCTTTCTTT; CDR3 protein: CASNPAGGNTEAFF; V gene: TRBV9; clone size: NA; J gene: TRBJ1-1; D gene: NA
CDR3 DNA: TGTGCCAGCGGGACTAGCGGGGGGGCCGGGGAGCTGTTTTTT; CDR3 protein: CASGTSGGAGELFF; V gene: TRBV27; clone size: NA; J gene: TRBJ2-2; D gene: TRBD2
CDR3 DNA: TGTGCCAGCAGTGAGACAGGAGACCCTAGGGACGAGCAGTACTTC; CDR3 protein: CASSETGDPRDEQYF; V gene: TRBV6-1; clone size: NA; J gene: TRBJ2-7; D gene: NA
CDR3 DNA: TGTGCCAGCAGCCTATCCCCACAGGGTGGTGAAAAACTGTTTTTT; CDR3 protein: CASSLSPQGGEKLFF; V gene: TRBV9; clone size: NA; J gene: TRBJ1-4; D gene: NA
CDR3 DNA: TGTGCCACCCGGACAGTCTGGGCCTACGAGCAGTACTTC; CDR3 protein: CATRTVWAYEQYF; V gene: TRBV6-5; clone size: NA; J gene: TRBJ2-7; D gene: NA
CDR3 DNA: TGCTCCGCGTCCCACTATGGACAGGGTCTGAACGAGCAGTACTTC; CDR3 protein: CSASHYGQGLNEQYF; V gene: TRBV29-1; clone size: NA; J gene: TRBJ2-7; D gene: TRBD1
CDR3 DNA: TGCAGCGTTGAAGCGACGGGAGCTAACTATGGCTACACCTTC; CDR3 protein: CSVEATGANYGYTF; V gene: TRBV29-1; clone size: large; J gene: TRBJ1-2; D gene: NA